A single sample is the source of the 11 T cell receptor beta chains below, sequenced in a study of CD8+ T cells in alopecia areata. Extracted from the samples, RNA was reverse transcribed into cDNA to serve as the sequencing template. Some clones are missing from TCRdb's copy, which holds only in-frame ones; the method was immunoSEQ multiplex PCR. The data show some 170,000 clones, with 58% seen just once and 16% held by the top ten. Treatment described: oral pan-JAK inhibitor, 5-10 mg twice daily. Sequenced material: CD4+ T cells sorted from blood, taken between weeks 55 and 70, from a patient treated with tofacitinib. The receptors derive from a human donor with alopecia areata.

V is TRBV5-1 and J is TRBJ1-3; TRBD1 aligns across 9 bases. Trimming cost V 0 bases and J 3 bases; bases outside gene matches: 10. Germline V gene sequence: CDR1 SGHRS, CDR2 YFSETQ. The CDR3 covers 18 residues. In nucleotides, the CDR3 is TGCGCCAGCAGCTTGGTTGATACCGGACAGGGGTTTGGAAACACCATATATTTT. Its protein is CASSLVDTGQGFGNTIYF. Looking up the rest from reference TRBV5-1 and TRBJ1-3 gives the full variable domain: KAGVTQTPRYLIKTRGQQVTLSCSPISGHRSVSWYQQTPGQGLQFLFEYFSETQRNKGNFPGRFSGRQFSNSRSEMNVSTLELGDSALYLCASSLVDTGQGFGNTIYFGEGSWLTVV.

This sequence joins TRBV6-5 and TRBJ2-7; no clear D. This CDR3 comprises 14 residues. Germline CDR1 reads MNHEY; CDR2 reads SVGAGI. The germline V and J ends were trimmed by 7 bases and 2 bases, with 15 bases remaining between them. The CDR3 sequence is CASKRPDYPYEQYF. CDR3 DNA: TGTGCCAGCAAACGGCCCGATTACCCCTACGAGCAGTACTTC.

The rearrangement uses TRBV10-3 and TRBJ1-5, with D uncertain. Trimming left V 6 bases short and J 6 bases short, with 12 bases between. In germline, CDR1 is ENHRY, CDR2 SYGVKD. This CDR3 region has 13 residues. The CDR3 bases are TGTGCCATCAGCGCCCAATCTGGTCAGCCCCAGCATTTT. It codes for CAISAQSGQPQHF.

The gene calls are TRBV18 and TRBJ2-7; D uncertain. Trimming took 3 bases from V and 0 from J, leaving 15 bases between them. Germline CDR1 reads KGHSH; CDR2 reads LQKENI. This CDR3 has 16 residues. CDR3 sequence: CASSPSLSTVSYEQYF. CDR3 sequence (DNA): TGTGCCAGCTCACCGTCCCTTTCAACGGTCTCCTACGAGCAGTACTTC.

The chain combines TRBV5-1 with TRBJ1-2; D remains ambiguous. Deletions cut 4 bases from V and 4 bases from J, with 17 bases between. CDR3 length: 15 residues. Per germline, CDR1 SGHRS and CDR2 YFSETQ. The CDR3: CASSPGSPGAYGYTF. DNA for the CDR3: TGCGCCAGCAGCCCCGGATCGCCGGGTGCCTATGGCTACACCTTC.

The chain recombines TRBV30 with TRBJ1-5, with D possibly matching TRBD1 (5 bases). V was clipped by 0 bases and J by 0 bases, with 15 bases between them. This CDR3 region has 17 residues. The germline gives CDR1 GTSNPN, CDR2 SVGIG (reference sequence). DNA of the CDR3: TGTGCCTGGAGTGTCAGAATGGGGCTGTATAGCAATCAGCCCCAGCATTTT. Protein product: CAWSVRMGLYSNQPQHF.

The chain is built from TRBV14 and TRBJ1-2; 7 bases are a match to TRBD1. Germline CDR1 is SGHDN and CDR2 is FVKESK. With V trimmed by 0 bases and J by 8 bases, 3 bases remained unmatched. This CDR3 contains 13 residues. CDR3: CASSQERTGGYTF. The CDR3 DNA reads TGTGCCAGCAGCCAAGAGAGGACAGGAGGCTACACCTTC.

This clone showed up just a few times. This rearrangement joins TRBV10-3 to TRBJ1-5, with 7 bases that match TRBD1. CDR3 length: 14 amino acids. From germline, CDR1 is ENHRY and CDR2 SYGVKD. V trimming: 6 bases; J trimming: 7 bases; junction bases outside the gene matches: 9. CDR3 in amino acids: CAISTQGLDQPQHF. The CDR3 bases are TGTGCCATCAGCACACAGGGGTTAGACCAGCCCCAGCATTTT.

The chain links TRBV25-1 to TRBJ1-2; D gene uncertain. V lost 3 bases to trimming and J lost 2 bases, with 7 bases between them. The germline V gene has CDR1 MGHDK and CDR2 SYGVNS. This CDR3 region has 13 residues. The chain's CDR3 is CASSDLGNYGYTF. The CDR3 nucleotides are TGTGCCAGCAGTGATTTGGGGAACTATGGCTACACCTTC.

The CDR3 is CASSLGQGTEAFF. The CDR3 DNA reads TGTGCCAGCAGCTTGGGCCAGGGGACTGAAGCTTTCTTT. The chain carries TRBV11-1 and TRBJ1-1; D may be TRBD1 (6 bases). The germline gives CDR1 SGHAT, CDR2 FQDESV (reference sequence). CDR3 length: 13 residues. Trimming removed 3 bases at V and 5 bases at J, with 10 bases between.

The genes are TRBV9 and TRBJ2-1; 11 nucleotides line up with TRBD2. CDR1 is SGDLS, CDR2 YYNGEE, per germline. The trim removed 0 bases at V and 6 bases at J, leaving 2 bases unmatched. The CDR3 is 15 residues long. This CDR3 is CASSVVLAGGNEQFF. The CDR3 DNA reads as TGTGCCAGCAGCGTAGTTCTAGCGGGGGGCAATGAGCAGTTCTTC.